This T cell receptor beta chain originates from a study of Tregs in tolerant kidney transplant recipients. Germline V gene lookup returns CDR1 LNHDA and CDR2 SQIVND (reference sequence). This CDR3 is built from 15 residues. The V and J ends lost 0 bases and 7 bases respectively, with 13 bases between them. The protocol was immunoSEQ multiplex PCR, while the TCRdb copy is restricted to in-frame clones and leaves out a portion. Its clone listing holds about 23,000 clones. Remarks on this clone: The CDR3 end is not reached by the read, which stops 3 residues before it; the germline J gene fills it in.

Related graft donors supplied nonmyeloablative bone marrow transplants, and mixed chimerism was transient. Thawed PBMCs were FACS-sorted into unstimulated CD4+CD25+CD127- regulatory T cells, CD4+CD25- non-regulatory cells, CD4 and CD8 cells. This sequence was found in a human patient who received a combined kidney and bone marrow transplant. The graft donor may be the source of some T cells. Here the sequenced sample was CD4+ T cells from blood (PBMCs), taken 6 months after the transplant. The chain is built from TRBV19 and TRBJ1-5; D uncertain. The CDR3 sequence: CASSIDLTGGQPQHF. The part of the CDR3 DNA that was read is TGTGCCAGTAGTATAGATCTAACGGGTGGGCAGCCC.